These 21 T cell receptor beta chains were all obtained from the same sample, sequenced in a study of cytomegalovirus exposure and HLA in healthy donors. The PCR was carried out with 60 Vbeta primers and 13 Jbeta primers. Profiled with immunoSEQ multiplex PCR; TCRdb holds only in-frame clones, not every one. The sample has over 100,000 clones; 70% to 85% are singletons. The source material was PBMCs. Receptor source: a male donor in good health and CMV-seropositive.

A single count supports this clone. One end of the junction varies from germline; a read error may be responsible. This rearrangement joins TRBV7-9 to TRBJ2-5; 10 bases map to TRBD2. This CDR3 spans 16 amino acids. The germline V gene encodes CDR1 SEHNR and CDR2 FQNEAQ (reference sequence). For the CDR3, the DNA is TGTTCCAGCAGCCACCCTAGCGGGGGAGGACAAGAGACCCAGTACTTC. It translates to CSSSHPSGGGQETQYF.

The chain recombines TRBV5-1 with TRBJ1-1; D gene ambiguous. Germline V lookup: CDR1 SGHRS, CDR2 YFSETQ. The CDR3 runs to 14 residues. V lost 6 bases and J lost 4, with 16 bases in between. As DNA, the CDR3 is TGCGCCAGCAACAGTTTAAGCGGTGGCACTGAAGCTTTCTTT. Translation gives CASNSLSGGTEAFF.

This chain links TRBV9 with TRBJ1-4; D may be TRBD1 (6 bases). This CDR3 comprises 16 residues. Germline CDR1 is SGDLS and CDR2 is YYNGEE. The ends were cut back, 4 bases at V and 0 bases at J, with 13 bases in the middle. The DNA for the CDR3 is TGTGCCAGCAGCCGGGGGAGGGGGGCAACTAATGAAAAACTGTTTTTT. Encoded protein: CASSRGRGATNEKLFF.

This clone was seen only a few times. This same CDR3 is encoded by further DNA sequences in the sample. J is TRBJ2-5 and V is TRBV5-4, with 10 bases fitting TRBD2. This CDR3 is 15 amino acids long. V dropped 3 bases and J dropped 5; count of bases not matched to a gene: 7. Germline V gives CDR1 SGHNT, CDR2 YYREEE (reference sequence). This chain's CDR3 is CASSSRTSGGETQYF. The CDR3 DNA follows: TGTGCCAGCAGCTCCAGGACTAGCGGAGGGGAGACCCAGTACTTC.

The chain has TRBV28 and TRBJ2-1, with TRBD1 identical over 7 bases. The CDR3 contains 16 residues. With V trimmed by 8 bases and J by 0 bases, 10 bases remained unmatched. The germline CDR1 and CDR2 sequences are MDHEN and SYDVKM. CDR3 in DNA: TGTGCCAGCCGAAACAGGGGTGGTAACTCCTACAATGAGCAGTTCTTC. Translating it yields CASRNRGGNSYNEQFF.

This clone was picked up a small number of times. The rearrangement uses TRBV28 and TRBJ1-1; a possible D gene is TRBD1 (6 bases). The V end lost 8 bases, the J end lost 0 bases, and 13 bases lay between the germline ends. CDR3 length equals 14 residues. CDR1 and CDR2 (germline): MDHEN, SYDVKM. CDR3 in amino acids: CASCGGALNTEAFF. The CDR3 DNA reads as TGTGCCAGCTGTGGGGGGGCGTTGAACACTGAAGCTTTCTTT.

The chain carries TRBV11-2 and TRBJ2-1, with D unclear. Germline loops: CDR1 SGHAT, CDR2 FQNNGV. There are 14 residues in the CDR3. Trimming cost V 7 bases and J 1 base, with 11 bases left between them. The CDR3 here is CASKTGLSYNEQFF. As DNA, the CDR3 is TGTGCCAGCAAAACCGGTTTATCCTACAATGAGCAGTTCTTC. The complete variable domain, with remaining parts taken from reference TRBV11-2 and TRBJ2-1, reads EAGVAQSPRYKIIEKRQSVAFWCNPISGHATLYWYQQILGQGPKLLIQFQNNGVVDDSQLPKDRFSAERLKGVDSTLKIQPAKLEDSAVYLCASKTGLSYNEQFFGPGTRLTVL.

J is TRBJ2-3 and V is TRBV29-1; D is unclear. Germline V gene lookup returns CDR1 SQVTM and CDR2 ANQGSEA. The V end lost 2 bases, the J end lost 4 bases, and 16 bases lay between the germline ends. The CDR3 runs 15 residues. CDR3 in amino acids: CSVELASLNPDTQYF. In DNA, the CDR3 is TGCAGCGTTGAACTCGCGTCGTTGAACCCAGATACGCAGTATTTT.

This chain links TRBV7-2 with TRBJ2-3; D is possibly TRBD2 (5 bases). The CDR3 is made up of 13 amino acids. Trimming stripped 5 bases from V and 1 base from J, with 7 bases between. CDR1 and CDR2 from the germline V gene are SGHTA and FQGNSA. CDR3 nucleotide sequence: TGTGCCAGCAGCCCCGGGGGCACAGATACGCAGTATTTT. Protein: CASSPGGTDTQYF.

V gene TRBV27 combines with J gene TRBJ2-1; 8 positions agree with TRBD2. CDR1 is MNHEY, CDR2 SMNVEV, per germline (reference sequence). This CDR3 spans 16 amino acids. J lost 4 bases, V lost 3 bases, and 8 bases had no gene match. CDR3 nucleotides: TGTGCCAGCAGTTTCCTCACTAGCGGCCCATACAATGAGCAGTTCTTC. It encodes CASSFLTSGPYNEQFF.

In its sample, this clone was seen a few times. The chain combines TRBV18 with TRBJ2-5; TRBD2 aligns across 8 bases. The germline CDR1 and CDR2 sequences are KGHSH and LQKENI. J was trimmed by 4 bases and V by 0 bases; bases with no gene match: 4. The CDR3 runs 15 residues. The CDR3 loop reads CASSPPSGARETQYF. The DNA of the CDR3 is TGTGCCAGCTCACCACCTAGCGGGGCGCGAGAGACCCAGTACTTC.

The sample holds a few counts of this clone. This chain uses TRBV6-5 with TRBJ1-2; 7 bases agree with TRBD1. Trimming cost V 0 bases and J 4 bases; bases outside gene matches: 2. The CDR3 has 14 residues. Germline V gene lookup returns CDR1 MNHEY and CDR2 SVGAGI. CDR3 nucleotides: TGTGCCAGCAGTTACTCCAGGACAGGCTATGGCTACACCTTC. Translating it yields CASSYSRTGYGYTF.

In nucleotides, the CDR3 is TGCAGTGCTAGGGGACTCTATGAGCAGTTCTTC. This sequence encodes CSARGLYEQFF. The chain links TRBV20-1 to TRBJ2-1, with D perhaps TRBD2 (6 bases). This CDR3 is 11 amino acids long. CDR1 is DFQATT, CDR2 SNEGSKA, per germline (reference sequence). V was pared by 3 bases and J by 8 bases, with 8 bases between.

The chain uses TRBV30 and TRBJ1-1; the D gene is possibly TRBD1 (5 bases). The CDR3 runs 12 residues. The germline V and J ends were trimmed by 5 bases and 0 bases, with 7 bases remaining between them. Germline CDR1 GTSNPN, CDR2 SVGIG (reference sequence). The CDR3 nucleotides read TGTGCCTGGCGGGGGGTGAACACTGAAGCTTTCTTT. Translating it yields CAWRGVNTEAFF.

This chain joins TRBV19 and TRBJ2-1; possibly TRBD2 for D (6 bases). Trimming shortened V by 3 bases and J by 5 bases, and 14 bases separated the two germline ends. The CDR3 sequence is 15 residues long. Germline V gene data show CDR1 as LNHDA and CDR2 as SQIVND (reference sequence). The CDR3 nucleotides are TGTGCCAGTAGTATTAGTCGGGGGAGCAACAATGAGCAGTTCTTC. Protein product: CASSISRGSNNEQFF.

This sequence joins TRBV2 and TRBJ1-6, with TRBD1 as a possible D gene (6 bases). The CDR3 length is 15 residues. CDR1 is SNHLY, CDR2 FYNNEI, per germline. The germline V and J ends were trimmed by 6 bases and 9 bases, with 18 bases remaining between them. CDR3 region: CASRGAFQRGSPLHF. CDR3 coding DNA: TGTGCCAGCAGGGGGGCGTTCCAAAGGGGTTCACCCCTCCACTTT.

CDR3 sequence: CAISGSGTPNTEAFF. The CDR3 region has the DNA TGTGCCATCAGTGGATCAGGAACGCCGAACACTGAAGCTTTCTTT. This chain connects TRBV10-3 to TRBJ1-1, with unresolved D. Germline CDR1 reads ENHRY; CDR2 reads SYGVKD. There are 15 residues in the CDR3. V lost 4 bases and J lost 1, with 13 bases in between.

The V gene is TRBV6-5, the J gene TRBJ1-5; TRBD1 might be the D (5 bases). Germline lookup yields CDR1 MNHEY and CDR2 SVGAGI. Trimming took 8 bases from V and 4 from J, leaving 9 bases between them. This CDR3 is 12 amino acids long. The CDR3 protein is CASAGRNQPQHF. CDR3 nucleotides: TGTGCCAGCGCAGGGAGGAATCAGCCCCAGCATTTT.

CDR3 region: CASSVWRELSGANVLTF. The CDR3 DNA sequence: TGTGCCAGCAGCGTATGGCGGGAACTCTCTGGGGCCAACGTCCTGACTTTC. The V gene is TRBV28, the J gene TRBJ2-6, with D possibly TRBD2 on 6 matching bases. Germline CDR1 reads MDHEN; CDR2 reads SYDVKM. CDR3 size: 17 residues. The ends were cut back, 6 bases at V and 0 bases at J, with 15 bases in the middle.

CDR3 sequence (DNA): TGTGCCAGCAGTTTAGGGGCCAGGGGGGCTGTCGAGCAGTACTTC. Translation: CASSLGARGAVEQYF. J is TRBJ2-5 and V is TRBV27; D might be TRBD1 (7 bases). The J call may be wrong; the DNA end is better matched by TRBJ2-7. Germline loops: CDR1 MNHEY, CDR2 SMNVEV (reference sequence). The CDR3 extends over 15 amino acids.

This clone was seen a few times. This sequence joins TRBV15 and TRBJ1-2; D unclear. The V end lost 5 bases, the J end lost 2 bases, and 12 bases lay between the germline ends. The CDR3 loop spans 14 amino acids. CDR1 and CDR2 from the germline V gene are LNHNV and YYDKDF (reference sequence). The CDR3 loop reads CATSETAENYGYTF. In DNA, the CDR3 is TGTGCCACCAGCGAGACGGCGGAAAACTATGGCTACACCTTC. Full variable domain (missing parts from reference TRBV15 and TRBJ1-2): DAMVIQNPRYQVTQFGKPVTLSCSQTLNHNVMYWYQQKSSQAPKLLFHYYDKDFNNEADTPDNFQSRRPNTSFCFLDIRSPGLGDTAMYLCATSETAENYGYTFGSGTRLTVV.